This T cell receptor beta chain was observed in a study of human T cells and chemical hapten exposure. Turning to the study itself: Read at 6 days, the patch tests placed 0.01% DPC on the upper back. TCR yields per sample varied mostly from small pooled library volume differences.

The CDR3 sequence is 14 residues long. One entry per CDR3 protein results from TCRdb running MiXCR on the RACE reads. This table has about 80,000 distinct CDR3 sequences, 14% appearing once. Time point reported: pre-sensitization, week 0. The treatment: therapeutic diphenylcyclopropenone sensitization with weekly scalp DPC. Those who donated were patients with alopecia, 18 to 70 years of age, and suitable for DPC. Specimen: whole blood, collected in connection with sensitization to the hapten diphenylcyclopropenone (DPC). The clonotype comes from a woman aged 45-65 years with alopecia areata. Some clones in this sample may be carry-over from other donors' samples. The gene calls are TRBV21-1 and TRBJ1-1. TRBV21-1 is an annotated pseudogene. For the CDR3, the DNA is TGTGCCAGCAGCAAAATCGCGATGAACACTGAAGCTTTCTTT. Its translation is CASSKIAMNTEAFF.